This TCR beta chain appears in the sequencing data of a study of PD-1 blockade in classical Hodgkin lymphoma. Notes on the study in general: Patients excluded were those beginning nivolumab under 1 year after ASCT. Lower baseline TCR diversity was reported for newly diagnosed patients than for healthy donors. The causes of the repertoire differences, possibly disease activity or prior therapy, remain undefined. Complete responders entered with baseline diversity on par with newly diagnosed patients, the results showed.

TCRdb's table, derived via immunoSEQ multiplex PCR, lists solely in-frame clones and lacks some. The sample contains about 85,000 clones, 90% of which appear only once. Time point indicated: cycle 4 day 1 (C4D1), after five to seven weeks of nivolumab. Relapse after autologous stem cell transplantation occurred in every patient, and brentuximab vedotin exposure varied. V was pared by 7 bases and J by 2 bases, with 7 bases of the junction left unmatched. Germline CDR1 and CDR2: WSHSY and SAAADI. The CDR3 extends over 14 amino acids. On this clone itself: The antigen is unknown.

The sequenced sample was peripheral blood mononuclear cells (PBMCs), obtained before the fourth cycle of nivolumab. This sequence was found in a human donor with classical Hodgkin lymphoma. This chain connects TRBV10-2 to TRBJ2-7; 8 bases map to TRBD2. CDR3 protein: CASKAGLDPYEQYF. The CDR3 DNA reads as TGCGCCAGCAAGGCGGGACTAGACCCCTACGAGCAGTACTTC.